This TCR beta chain is from a study of T cells in Graves' hyperthyroidism and ophthalmopathy. Amplified TCR beta CDR3 regions came from RNA transcripts. During a first-round RT-PCR of the TCR CDR3, the HTBI primer set was used. Using its own MiXCR run on the multiplex PCR reads, TCRdb lists one record per CDR3 protein. This repertoire shows about 350,000 distinct CDR3 sequences, 15% to 20% found once; its top ten account for roughly a sixth. This clonotype was counted at least ten times. Its antigen is currently unknown. The V and J ends lost 4 bases and 5 bases respectively, with 13 bases between them. The germline V gene has CDR1 KGHDR and CDR2 SFDVKD. The length of the CDR3 is 15 residues. The study's findings and limits: Ophthalmopathy was model-predicted a median approximately 6.4 months pre-onset. Most thyroid clonotypes expanded above 0.001 appeared in blood too.

The gene calls are TRBV24-1 and TRBJ2-2; TRBD1 or TRBD2 may be the D gene (5 bases each). This sequence originates from a woman in her thirties or forties with Graves' ophthalmopathy. Sample: blood. CDR3 sequence (DNA): TGTGCCACCAGTGACCCCGGGACGCTTACCGGGGAGCTGTTTTTT. Translating gives CATSDPGTLTGELFF.